The 8 T cell receptor beta chains presented below share a single source sample, sequenced in a study of naive and memory T cell subsets. The library had UMIs added by 3' ligation of an oligonucleotide to TCR cDNA. The SP2 primer and nested alpha and beta constant region primers amplified ligated cDNA in four rounds. In TCRdb, the 5' RACE reads were re-called with MiXCR into one record per CDR3 protein. The sample records 56,000 or so distinct CDR3 sequences, 6% to 8% being singletons. These receptors originate from a female donor in good health.

This clonotype was observed a handful of times. The J gene is TRBJ2-7, the V gene TRBV5-1, with unresolved D. The CDR3 length is 15 residues. Germline CDR1 SGHRS, CDR2 YFSETQ. V was trimmed by 1 base and J by 0 bases, leaving 11 bases between them. CDR3 nucleotides: TGCGCCAGCAGCTTGCGGCAGAGACCCTCCTACGAGCAGTACTTC. Translated, it gives CASSLRQRPSYEQYF.

This chain links TRBV6-5 with TRBJ2-3; D possibly uses TRBD1 or TRBD2 (6 bases each). There are 16 residues in the CDR3. Trimming cost V 0 bases and J 6 bases, with 16 bases left between them. From germline, CDR1 is MNHEY and CDR2 SVGAGI. CDR3 sequence reads: CASSYSPPGAGDTQYF. The CDR3 DNA reads as TGTGCCAGCAGTTACTCCCCCCCGGGGGCTGGGGATACGCAGTATTTT.

This clonotype showed up just a few times. The CDR3 protein is CSARVLALVETQYF. In nucleotides, the CDR3 is TGCAGTGCTAGAGTTCTAGCGTTGGTAGAGACCCAGTACTTC. The chain employs TRBV20-1 and TRBJ2-5; possibly TRBD2 for D (6 bases). V was clipped by 1 base and J by 4 bases, with 13 bases between them. Germline V gene lookup returns CDR1 DFQATT and CDR2 SNEGSKA (reference sequence). The CDR3 totals 14 residues.

This clonotype was found a few times. This chain links TRBV7-9 with TRBJ1-2; a possible D gene is TRBD1 (6 bases). V dropped 3 bases and J dropped 8 bases, with 13 bases sitting between them. Germline V lookup: CDR1 SEHNR, CDR2 FQNEAQ (reference sequence). The CDR3 has 13 residues. Written as DNA, the CDR3 is TGTGCCAGCAGCTTGGGGGGGCGCGGGGGCTACACCTTC. Protein sequence: CASSLGGRGGYTF. The whole variable domain, filled in from reference TRBV7-9 and TRBJ1-2, reads DTGVSQNPRHKITKRGQNVTFRCDPISEHNRLYWYRQTLGQGPEFLTYFQNEAQLEKSRLLSDRFSAERPKGSFSTLEIQRTEQGDSAMYLCASSLGGRGGYTFGSGTRLTVV.

This chain joins TRBV7-9 and TRBJ1-1; perhaps TRBD1 as D (5 bases). The V and J ends lost 4 bases and 8 bases respectively, with 14 bases between them. CDR1 and CDR2 (germline): SEHNR, FQNEAQ (reference sequence). CDR3 size: 13 residues. Here the CDR3 reads CASSYLQGNEAFF. As DNA, the CDR3 is TGTGCCAGCAGCTACCTCCAGGGTAACGAAGCTTTCTTT.

CDR3 in amino acids: CASSSGRGGQGDTQYF. The CDR3 bases are TGTGCCAGCAGCTCCGGAAGGGGGGGCCAGGGAGATACGCAGTATTTT. The chain combines TRBV5-4 with TRBJ2-3; possible D gene TRBD2, 7 bases. This CDR3 contains 16 residues. Germline assignment: CDR1 SGHNT and CDR2 YYREEE (reference sequence). V gave up 3 bases and J gave up 5 bases, with 19 bases separating them. Using reference TRBV5-4 and TRBJ2-3 for the parts outside the CDR3, the full variable domain is ETGVTQSPTHLIKTRGQQVTLRCSSQSGHNTVSWYQQALGQGPQFIFQYYREEENGRGNFPPRFSGLQFPNYSSELNVNALELDDSALYLCASSSGRGGQGDTQYFGPGTRLTVL.

The chain combines TRBV28 with TRBJ2-2; 8 nucleotides align to TRBD1. This CDR3 region has 16 residues. CDR1 and CDR2 (germline): MDHEN, SYDVKM. The V segment lost 6 bases and the J segment 1 base; nucleotides outside the gene matches: 7. CDR3 region: CASRISGTGNTGELFF. DNA of the CDR3: TGTGCCAGCAGAATATCCGGGACAGGGAACACCGGGGAGCTGTTTTTT.

This clonotype was recorded many times. V usage is TRBV29-1 and J usage is TRBJ2-5; maybe TRBD2 (5 bases). The germline V gene encodes CDR1 SQVTM and CDR2 ANQGSEA. Trimming cost V 3 bases and J 5 bases, with 13 bases left between them. The CDR3 totals 13 residues. CDR3 residues: CSVDPTGSETQYF. CDR3 nucleotides: TGCAGCGTTGACCCCACGGGGTCGGAGACCCAGTACTTC. The full variable domain, completed using reference TRBV29-1 and TRBJ2-5, is SAVISQKPSRDICQRGTSLTIQCQVDSQVTMMFWYRQQPGQSLTLIATANQGSEATYESGFVIDKFPISRPNLTFSTLTVSNMSPEDSSIYLCSVDPTGSETQYFGPGTRLLVL.